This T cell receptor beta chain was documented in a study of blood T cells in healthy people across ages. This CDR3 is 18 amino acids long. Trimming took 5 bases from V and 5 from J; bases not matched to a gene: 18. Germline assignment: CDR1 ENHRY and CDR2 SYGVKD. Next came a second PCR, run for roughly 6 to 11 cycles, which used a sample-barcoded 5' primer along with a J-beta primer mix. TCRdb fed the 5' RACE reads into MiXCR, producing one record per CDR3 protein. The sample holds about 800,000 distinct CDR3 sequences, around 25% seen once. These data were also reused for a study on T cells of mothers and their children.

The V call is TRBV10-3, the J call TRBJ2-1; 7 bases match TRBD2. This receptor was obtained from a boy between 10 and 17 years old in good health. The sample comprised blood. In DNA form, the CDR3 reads TGTGCCATCAGTCCTGAGACTAGCTTCGTTCTGTTAGACAATGAGCAGTTCTTC. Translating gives CAISPETSFVLLDNEQFF.